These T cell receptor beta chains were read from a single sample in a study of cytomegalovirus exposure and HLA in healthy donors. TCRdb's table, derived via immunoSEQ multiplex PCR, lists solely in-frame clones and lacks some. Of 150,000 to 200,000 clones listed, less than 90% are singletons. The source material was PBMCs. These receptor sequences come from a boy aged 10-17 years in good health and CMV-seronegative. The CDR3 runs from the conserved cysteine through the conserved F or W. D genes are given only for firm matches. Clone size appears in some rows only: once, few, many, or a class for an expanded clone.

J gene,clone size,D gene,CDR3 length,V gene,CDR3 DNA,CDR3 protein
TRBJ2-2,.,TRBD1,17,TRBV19,TGTGCCAGTAGTCCCCAGACAGGGGGCAAGGACACCGGGGAGCTGTTTTTT,CASSPQTGGKDTGELFF
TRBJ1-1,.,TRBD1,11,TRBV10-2,TGCGCCAGCAGTGGAGGGGGCGCGGCTTTCTTT,CASSGGGAAFF
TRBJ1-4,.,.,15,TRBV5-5,TGTGCCAGCAGCTTGGAGCAAACAACTAATGAAAAACTGTTTTTT,CASSLEQTTNEKLFF
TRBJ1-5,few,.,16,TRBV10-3,TGTGCCACCCAGGCTGCGGGGCGCGGGAGCAATCAGCCCCAGCATTTT,CATQAAGRGSNQPQHF
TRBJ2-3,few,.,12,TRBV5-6,TGTGCCAGCAGCGGCGGTACAGATACGCAGTATTTT,CASSGGTDTQYF
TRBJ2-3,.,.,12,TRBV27,TGTGCCAGCAGCGGTAGCACAGATACGCAGTATTTT,CASSGSTDTQYF
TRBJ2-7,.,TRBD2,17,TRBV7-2,TGTGCCAGCAGCTTAGCCCCTACTAGCGGGGGAGCCTACGAGCAGTACTTC,CASSLAPTSGGAYEQYF
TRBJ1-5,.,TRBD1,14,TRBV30,TGTGCCTGGAGTCCTGGACAGGGAAATCAGCCCCAGCATTTT,CAWSPGQGNQPQHF
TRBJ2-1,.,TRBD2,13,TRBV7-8,TGTGCCAGCAGCACCCGGGAGCGGGGGGAGCAGTTCTTC,CASSTRERGEQFF
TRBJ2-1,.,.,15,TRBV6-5,TGTGCCAGCAGTTACCGGGTAGGGGCCTACAATGAGCAGTTCTTC,CASSYRVGAYNEQFF
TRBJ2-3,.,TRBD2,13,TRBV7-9,TGTGCCAGCAGCTTTACTAGCGGGTCCCACCAGTATTTT,CASSFTSGSHQYF
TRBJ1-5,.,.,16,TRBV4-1,TGCGCCAGCAGCCAAGATCCGCCTCCGGGGATCCAGCCCCAGCATTTT,CASSQDPPPGIQPQHF
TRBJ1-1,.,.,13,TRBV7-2,TGTGCCAGCAGCTCAACACCGAACACTGAAGCTTTCTTT,CASSSTPNTEAFF
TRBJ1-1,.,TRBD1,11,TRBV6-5,TGTGCCAGCAGTCGACAGGGGGCGGCTTTCTTT,CASSRQGAAFF
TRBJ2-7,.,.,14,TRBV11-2,TGTGCCAGCAGCTTAGGCGGGGACGCCTACGAGCAGTACTTC,CASSLGGDAYEQYF
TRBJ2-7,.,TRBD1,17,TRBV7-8,TGTGCCAGCAACTCTGCGCAAGACAGGGCGACTTACTACGAGCAGTACTTC,CASNSAQDRATYYEQYF
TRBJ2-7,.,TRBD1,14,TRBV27,TGTGCCAGCAGTTTGGGACAGGGGGTCTACGAGCAGTACTTC,CASSLGQGVYEQYF
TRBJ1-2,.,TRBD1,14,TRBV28,TGTGCCAGCAGTTTAGACGGGACAGTTTATGGCTACACCTTC,CASSLDGTVYGYTF
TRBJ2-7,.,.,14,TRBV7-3,TGTGCCAGCAGCAAAACTAGTGGCCCCTACGAGCAGTACTTC,CASSKTSGPYEQYF
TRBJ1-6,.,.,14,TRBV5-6,TGTGCCAGCAGCGGCGCGGGTTTATGGTCACCCCTCCACTTT,CASSGAGLWSPLHF